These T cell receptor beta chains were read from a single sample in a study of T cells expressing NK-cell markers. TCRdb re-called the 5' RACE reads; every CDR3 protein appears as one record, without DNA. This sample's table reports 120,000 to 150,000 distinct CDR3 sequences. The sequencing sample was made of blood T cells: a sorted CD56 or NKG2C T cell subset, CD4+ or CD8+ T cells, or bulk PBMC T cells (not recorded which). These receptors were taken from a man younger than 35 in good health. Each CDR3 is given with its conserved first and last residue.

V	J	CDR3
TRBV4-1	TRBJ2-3	CASSGIAGLGEDTQYF
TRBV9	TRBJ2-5	CASSEGAGGLETQYF
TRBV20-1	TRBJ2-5	CSARSEEEVLETQYF
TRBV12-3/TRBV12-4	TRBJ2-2	CVSLSQDGRNTGELFF
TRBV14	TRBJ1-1	CASSPGQGRDMNTEAFF
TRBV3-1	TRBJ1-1	CASSQGWKGGTEAFF
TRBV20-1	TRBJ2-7	CSAGGAVRGLAYEQYF
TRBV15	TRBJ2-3	CATSRDGGIAGTDTQYF
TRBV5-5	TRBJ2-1	CASSFLRGRDNEQFF
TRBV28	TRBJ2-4	CASSFTGQNIQYF
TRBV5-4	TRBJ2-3	CASIGGDGITDTQYF
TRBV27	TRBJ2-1	CASRTRGLAGALNEQFF
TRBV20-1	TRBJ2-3	CSARDLGIRDTQYF
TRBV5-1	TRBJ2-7	CASSSADSYEQYF
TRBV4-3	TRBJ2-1	CASSQERGVVNEQFF
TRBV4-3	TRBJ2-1	CASSQGLGDYNVQFF
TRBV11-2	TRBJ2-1	CASSPRLAGGAYNEQFF
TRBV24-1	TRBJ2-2	CATRPGTGELFF
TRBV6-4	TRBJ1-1	CASSDSAGPGTEAFF
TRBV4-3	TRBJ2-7	CASSPRPGQGSALYF
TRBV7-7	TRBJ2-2	CASSLETWTTGELFF
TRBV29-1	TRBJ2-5	CSVGGTAWGRRETQYF
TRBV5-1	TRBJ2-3	CASTATGFVPKSTDTQYF
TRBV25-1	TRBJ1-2	CAAKGGRDGYTF
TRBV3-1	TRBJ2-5	CASSQKKGHRGTQYF
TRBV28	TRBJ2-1	CASSRSAASGSIAFF
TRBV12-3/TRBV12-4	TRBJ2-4	CASSLAGTGDIQYF
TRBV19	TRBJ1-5	CASSMVILDQPQHF
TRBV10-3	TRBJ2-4	CATGQGGTTIQYF
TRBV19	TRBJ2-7	CASRPGTSGHYEQYF
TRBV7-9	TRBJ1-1	CASSSKRYRPTEAFF
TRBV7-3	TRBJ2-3	CASSLGPHLSDTQYF
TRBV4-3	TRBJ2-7	CASSQNRATYEQYF
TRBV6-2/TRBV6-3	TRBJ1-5	CASGQGPNQPQHF
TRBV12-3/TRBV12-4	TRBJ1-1	CASRLTGGKGAEAFF
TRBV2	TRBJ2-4	CASRTLADTQNIQYF
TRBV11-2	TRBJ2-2	CASNPPGENTGELFF
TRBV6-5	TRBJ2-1	CASSYSVASEQFF
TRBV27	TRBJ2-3	CASSTKGTDTQYF
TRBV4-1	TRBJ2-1	CASSQESGSSYNEQFF
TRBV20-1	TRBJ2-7	CSARDRESYEQYF
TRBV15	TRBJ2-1	CATSRDTTSGSYEQFF
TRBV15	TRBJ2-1	CATSRVSSGNSYNEQFF
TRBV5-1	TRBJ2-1	CASKNELGGGNEQFF
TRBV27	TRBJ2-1	CASSEADFSTNEQFF
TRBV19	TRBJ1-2	CATRGPSYGYTF
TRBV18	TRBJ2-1	CASSPRGATSSYNEQFF
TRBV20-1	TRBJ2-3	CSARANGLLGLSTDTQYF
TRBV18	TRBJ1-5	CASSPVRIKYSNQPQHF
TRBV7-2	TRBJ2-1	CASSGERGYNEQFF
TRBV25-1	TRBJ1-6	CASSELGETNSPLHF
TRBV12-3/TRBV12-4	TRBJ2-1	CASSSGRVDEQFF